The TCR beta chain under discussion was sequenced for a study of human T cells and chemical hapten exposure (dated by TCRdb to the early 2020s). The study in broad terms: For sensitization, 2% DPC in acetone was applied to a 2 cm by 2 cm area of upper inner arm skin. Weekly therapeutic DPC doses were additionally applied to the scalp of patients throughout the approximately 25-week study period. Patch testing on the upper back used Finn chambers containing 0.01% DPC, with scoring done after 6 days according to International Contact Dermatitis Research Group standards. The patient cohort, mostly female, included alopecia areata with under or over 50% scalp involvement, alopecia totalis and alopecia universalis. Libraries were combined into a pool for sequencing, and differences in TCR yield between samples came mainly from small differences in library volumes within the pool. The study tracked peripheral blood TCR repertoire changes in vivo during primary and secondary sensitization to the hapten diphenylcyclopropenone (DPC) in alopecia patients. Blood samples were taken from patients before sensitization (week 0) and then at 2, 6 and about 24 weeks after DPC sensitization. Blood for TCR sequencing was provided by twenty-nine alopecia patients at one to four time points (pre-sensitization, 2, 6 and 24 weeks).

Cut back by 1 base and 1 base, the V and J ends lie 10 bases apart. The CDR1 and CDR2 encoded by the germline V gene (reference sequence) are SGHNT and YYREEE. Taken from cysteine to phenylalanine, the CDR3 has 15 residues. Of the read, only the CDR3 DNA is kept; its 45 bases are in frame from base 1. What the authors observed across the whole study: DPC sensitization did not change the number of TCRs with a frequency above 1 in 1000, and there was no evidence of changes in global repertoire structure. Because every patient had alopecia, a presumed autoimmune disease, the patients' immune response might differ from that of healthy individuals. Significantly more large CDR3 similarity clusters were formed by expanded TCRs than by pre-sensitization or healthy control sets, consistent with antigen-driven responses. After repeated subsampling, changes were observed in the strength of the expansion versus patch-test correlation and in the threshold at which the correlation became significant. Patch test score was positively correlated with the number of PT1 expanded TCRs, with significance at thresholds 8, 16 and 32 but not at 4.

What the time point label conveys for this sample: patch test 1, 2 weeks after DPC sensitization. Interpreted using the paper, the treatment or condition label stands for: therapeutic diphenylcyclopropenone sensitization with weekly scalp DPC. Blood at each patch-test visit was drawn before the patch test was applied. Eligible patients were aged 18 to 70, diagnosed with alopecia, deemed suitable for DPC therapy, and excluded if pregnant. Total RNA was extracted from unfractionated whole blood that had been collected in Tempus Blood RNA tubes. This clonotype was recorded a few times. Its recognized antigen is unknown. Base qualities are missing; no much larger clone stands one base away. Libraries came from RACE. The instrument given in TCRdb is NextSeq 500. During library preparation, unique molecular identifiers were attached to individual cDNA molecules so that TCRs could be counted in a quantitative, reproducible way. For every blood RNA sample, sequencing covered both the TCR alpha and TCR beta chains. In the original analysis: A median of about 89,000 TCRs per sample was observed, with a range of 23,224 to 690,600. The Decombinator software suite was used to annotate V, J and CDR3 in the TCR reads. For PS versus PT1 abundance plots, all samples were subsampled to the same number of TCRs (28,000). Expanded TCRs were defined as absent before sensitization and observed at least eight times at the 2-week time point. TCRdb reworked the public reads: Q25 trimming with fastp, MiXCR clone assembly, productive beta chains retained. Entries that share a CDR3 protein sequence are merged under the most common genes and DNA. These V and J calls derive from TCRdb rather than the authors' analysis. This sample has 370,000 or so distinct CDR3 sequences in its table, and more than 4.5% of those were observed once. The ten largest clonotypes hold 2% to 2.5% of the sample.

The sequences come from whole blood, collected in connection with sensitization to the hapten diphenylcyclopropenone (DPC). The sequence derives from a woman between 45 and 60 years old with alopecia areata. Some clones in this sample may be carry-over from other donors' samples. The chain uses TRBV5-4 and TRBJ2-3; the best D guess is TRBD2, with 5 bases matching. CDR3 protein: CASSLIVSGTDTQYF. The nucleotide sequence is given as TGTGCCAGCAGCTTGATTGTTAGCGGCACAGATACGCAGTATTTT.